Below, 8 T cell receptor beta chains from the same sample are listed, as sequenced in a study of blood T cells in healthy people across ages. Next came a second PCR, run for about 7 to 12 cycles, which used a sample-barcoded 5' primer along with a J-beta primer mix. TCRdb itself ran the 5' RACE reads through MiXCR, one entry per CDR3 protein. The sample holds about 1,800,000 distinct CDR3 sequences, over 25% seen once. Sequencing input: blood. The receptor set was obtained from a woman aged 30 to 39 in good health.

The chain links TRBV5-1 to TRBJ1-2, with 11 nucleotides matching TRBD1. Germline V gives CDR1 SGHRS, CDR2 YFSETQ. Trimming at V came to 0 bases and at J to 4 bases, leaving 5 bases not matched to a gene. The CDR3 totals 16 residues. The CDR3 sequence is CASSLGTGGAVYGYTF. The CDR3 DNA reads as TGCGCCAGCAGCTTGGGGACAGGGGGCGCCGTCTATGGCTACACCTTC. The full variable domain, with the rest looked up from reference TRBV5-1 and TRBJ1-2, is KAGVTQTPRYLIKTRGQQVTLSCSPISGHRSVSWYQQTPGQGLQFLFEYFSETQRNKGNFPGRFSGRQFSNSRSEMNVSTLELGDSALYLCASSLGTGGAVYGYTFGSGTRLTVV.

V and J are TRBV20-1 and TRBJ2-1; perhaps D is TRBD1 or TRBD2 (7 bases each). Germline loops: CDR1 DFQATT, CDR2 SNEGSKA (reference sequence). The CDR3 length is 15 residues. Trimming took off 6 bases at V and 6 bases at J, with 21 bases between the two ends. The CDR3 bases are TGCAGTGCCGAGTCAGGGGGGGCAGTAAGCAATGAGCAGTTCTTC. This encodes CSAESGGAVSNEQFF.

To note about this clonotype: The junction and the germline gene differ at one end; a read error may be behind it. This chain connects TRBV7-9 to TRBJ2-5, with TRBD2 matching over 9 bases. CDR3 size: 19 residues. Germline CDR1 SEHNR, CDR2 FQNEAQ (reference sequence). The CDR3 region has the DNA TGTGCCAGCAGCTTAACTCCGGGACTAGCCCTTGAAGTCCAAGAGGCCCAGTACTTC. Translated: CASSLTPGLALEVQEAQYF.

A remark on this clonotype: The junction differs from germline at one of its ends, possibly a read error. The chain couples TRBV7-2 to TRBJ2-1, with D unclear. This CDR3 spans 16 amino acids. Germline V gene sequence: CDR1 SGHTA, CDR2 FQGNSA. The CDR3 coding sequence is TGTGCCAGCAGCTTAGACTCGACGTTACGTTACAATGGGCAGTTCTTC. Its protein product is CASSLDSTLRYNGQFF.

This clonotype was counted only a few times. The junction departs from germline at one end; a sequencing error may be responsible. The gene calls are TRBV20-1 and TRBJ2-3; 9 bases agree with TRBD2. The CDR3 extends over 11 amino acids. The V gene's germline CDR1 is DFQATT and CDR2 SNEGSKA (reference sequence). The CDR3 DNA is TGTGCGGGAGGGCCAGAAGATACGCAGTATTTT. Its protein product is CAGGPEDTQYF.

This clonotype showed up many times. The rearrangement uses TRBV20-1 and TRBJ2-7; TRBD2 might be the D (5 bases). The CDR3 consists of 14 residues. Trimming took off 4 bases at V and 3 bases at J, with 16 bases between the two ends. The V gene's germline CDR1 is DFQATT and CDR2 SNEGSKA (reference sequence). CDR3 residues: CSATWPGIDYEQYF. The CDR3, as DNA: TGCAGTGCTACCTGGCCGGGGATCGACTACGAGCAGTACTTC.

V gene TRBV7-7 combines with J gene TRBJ2-5; a possible D gene is TRBD2 (5 bases). CDR3 size: 15 residues. Between the trimmed V and J ends, which lost 1 base and 5 bases, there was a span of 14 bases. CDR1 is SSHAT and CDR2 is FNYEAQ in the germline V gene (reference sequence). The CDR3 is CASSLEGLPGETQYF. CDR3 bases: TGTGCCAGCAGCTTAGAAGGCCTCCCGGGGGAGACCCAGTACTTC. Supplemented by reference TRBV7-7 and TRBJ2-5, the full variable domain reads GAGVSQSPRYKVTKRGQDVTLRCDPISSHATLYWYQQALGQGPEFLTYFNYEAQPDKSGLPSDRFSAERPEGSISTLTIQRTEQRDSAMYRCASSLEGLPGETQYFGPGTRLLVL.

This clonotype was found a few times. The rearrangement uses TRBV29-1 and TRBJ1-1; D unclear. CDR3 length: 15 amino acids. The V and J ends lost 0 bases and 4 bases respectively, with 15 bases between them. Per the germline V gene, CDR1 is SQVTM and CDR2 is ANQGSEA. CDR3 bases: TGCAGCGTTGAAGATCCCCCCGGGGAATTCACTGAAGCTTTCTTT. Translated, it gives CSVEDPPGEFTEAFF.